Each of the 14 T cell receptor beta chains below was sequenced from the same sample in a study of T cell responses to AZD1222 COVID-19 vaccine. TCRdb's copy holds only in-frame clones and misses some; the assay was immunoSEQ multiplex PCR. The data contain about 200,000 clones, about 94% of them singletons. This specimen was peripheral blood, taken 28 days after the second AZD1222 dose. The receptors here all came from an adult who received the AZD1222 COVID-19 vaccine.

The V and J genes are TRBV19 and TRBJ2-2; TRBD2 matches 9 bases. V lost 5 bases to trimming and J lost 1 base; unmatched junction nucleotides: 5. Germline assignment: CDR1 LNHDA and CDR2 SQIVND (reference sequence). This CDR3 region has 16 residues. CDR3 bases: TGTGCCAGTAGTTTAATAGCGGGGGAGAACACCGGGGAGCTGTTTTTT. As protein: CASSLIAGENTGELFF.

This chain joins TRBV3-1 (or the pseudogene TRBV3-2) and TRBJ1-1; TRBD1 matches 8 bases. Trimming removed 2 bases from V and 1 base from J; junction bases left unmatched: 15. The CDR3 runs to 19 residues. The germline CDR1 and CDR2 sequences are LGHDT and YNNKEL (reference sequence). The chain's CDR3 is CASSQTMLGGQDQNTEAFF. The CDR3 DNA follows: TGTGCCAGCAGCCAAACAATGCTGGGGGGACAGGATCAGAACACTGAAGCTTTCTTT.

V usage is TRBV15 and J usage is TRBJ2-1; D unclear. The V end was cut by 2 bases, the J end by 8 bases, with 7 bases between. The CDR3 spans 12 residues. Germline V CDR1 and CDR2: LNHNV, YYDKDF (reference sequence). The DNA of the CDR3 is TGTGCCACCAGCAGACCACCCTATGAGCAGTTCTTC. Its translation is CATSRPPYEQFF.

V and J are TRBV12-3 or TRBV12-4 and TRBJ1-1, with unresolved D. The ends were cut back, 3 bases at V and 4 bases at J, with 6 bases in the middle. The CDR3 is made up of 12 amino acids. This chain's CDR3 is CASSFLVTEAFF. CDR3 DNA: TGTGCCAGCAGTTTTCTGGTCACTGAAGCTTTCTTT.

This chain connects TRBV7-9 to TRBJ2-7; D gene ambiguous. This CDR3 is built from 13 residues. Trimming removed 3 bases from V and 0 bases from J, with 6 bases in between. Germline V lookup: CDR1 SEHNR, CDR2 FQNEAQ (reference sequence). CDR3 in DNA: TGTGCCAGCAGCTTTCCCCCCTCCTACGAGCAGTACTTC. It translates to CASSFPPSYEQYF.

The rearrangement links TRBV7-7 to TRBJ1-2, with D perhaps TRBD1 (6 bases). The length of the CDR3 is 16 residues. Between the trimmed V and J ends, which lost 5 bases and 1 base, there was a span of 17 bases. Germline V gene data show CDR1 as SSHAT and CDR2 as FNYEAQ (reference sequence). CDR3 nucleotide sequence: TGTGCCAGCAGCCCATTGGACAGAGCGCTTAACTATGGCTACACCTTC. Protein: CASSPLDRALNYGYTF.

The CDR3 nucleotides are TGTGCCAGCAGCTACGGGACAGGGGGAGGTCAGCCCCAGCATTTT. Its translation: CASSYGTGGGQPQHF. The chain carries TRBV13 and TRBJ1-5; 11 bases line up with TRBD1. V gave up 4 bases and J gave up 6 bases; unmatched junction bases: 5. CDR3 length: 15 residues. In germline, CDR1 is PRHDT, CDR2 FYEKMQ (reference sequence).

This chain connects TRBV12-3 or TRBV12-4 to TRBJ1-1; D unclear. This CDR3 spans 13 amino acids. The V end was cut by 8 bases, the J end by 3 bases, with 13 bases between. In DNA form, the CDR3 reads TGTGCCAGCCGAGGCGGGAGGGACACTGAAGCTTTCTTT. This encodes CASRGGRDTEAFF.

The chain is built from TRBV18 and TRBJ2-2; no definite D call. The CDR3 has 14 residues. Germline-derived CDR1 and CDR2 are KGHSH and LQKENI. Trimming removed 4 bases from V and 5 bases from J, with 11 bases in between. The CDR3 loop reads CASSLPSRTGELFF. CDR3 DNA: TGTGCCAGCTCACTACCAAGTAGAACCGGGGAGCTGTTTTTT.

Details on this clone: Other nucleotide sequences from this sample produce the same CDR3. The V and J genes are TRBV28 and TRBJ1-5; D gene ambiguous. The V gene lost 6 bases and the J gene lost 6 bases, with 9 bases spanning the gap. This CDR3 region has 12 residues. Germline loops: CDR1 MDHEN, CDR2 SYDVKM. The CDR3 DNA sequence: TGTGCCAGCAGCCCTCCCGGTCAGCCCCAGCATTTT. The encoded protein is CASSPPGQPQHF.

The chain joins TRBV3-1 (or the pseudogene TRBV3-2) to TRBJ1-2; D is unresolved. V shed 0 bases and J shed 8 bases, with 16 bases lying between them. This CDR3 spans 15 amino acids. CDR1 and CDR2 (germline): LGHDT, YNNKEL (reference sequence). In nucleotides, the CDR3 is TGTGCCAGCAGCCAAGAGAGGCCGGACCTGGGCGGCTACACCTTC. This gives the protein CASSQERPDLGGYTF.

This clone came up a few times. V and J are TRBV13 and TRBJ2-3, with 8 bases lining up with TRBD2. Germline lookup yields CDR1 PRHDT and CDR2 FYEKMQ (reference sequence). The CDR3 contains 15 residues. V gave up 1 base and J gave up 2 bases; unmatched junction bases: 2. The CDR3 DNA is TGTGCCAGCAGCTTAGAGCGGGGGCTCACAGATACGCAGTATTTT. It encodes CASSLERGLTDTQYF.

The V and J genes are TRBV30 and TRBJ1-1; no clear D gene. The germline CDR1 and CDR2 sequences are GTSNPN and SVGIG (reference sequence). V lost 2 bases to trimming and J lost 3 bases, with 13 bases between them. This CDR3 has 14 amino acids. The CDR3 spells CAWSTTWQHTEAFF. For the CDR3, the DNA is TGTGCCTGGAGTACGACTTGGCAGCACACTGAAGCTTTCTTT. The full variable domain, rest sourced from reference TRBV30 and TRBJ1-1, is SQTIHQWPATLVQPVGSPLSLECTVEGTSNPNLYWYRQAAGRGLQLLFYSVGIGQISSEVPQNLSASRPQDRQFILSSKKLLLSDSGFYLCAWSTTWQHTEAFFGQGTRLTVV.

V is TRBV14 and J is TRBJ1-4; no definite D call. Trimming left V 5 bases short and J 3 bases short, with 13 bases between. The CDR3 sequence is 15 residues long. Germline CDR1 SGHDN, CDR2 FVKESK. The CDR3 loop is CASSKQQWPNEKLFF. As DNA, the CDR3 is TGTGCCAGCAGCAAACAACAGTGGCCTAATGAAAAACTGTTTTTT.